The 3 T cell receptor beta chains listed next were all sequenced from one sample in a study of vaccination and CD4 T cells after COVID-19. Their specific antigens are unknown. Researchers used the Oncomine TCR Beta short-read assay to sequence DNA from cultured CD4+ T cells. TCRdb analysed the PCR reads with MiXCR anew, one entry per CDR3 protein. The sample includes tens of thousands of distinct CDR3 sequences, about 51% of them seen just once. The treatment was: roughly 10-day PBMC culture with coronavirus spike peptide pools or control peptides (ViraFEST assay). Sequences were obtained from CD4+ T cells from blood, cultured in vitro. The receptor source for this set is a human donor who had recovered from COVID-19.

This chain uses TRBV27 with TRBJ2-1; possible D gene TRBD2, 9 bases. The germline gives CDR1 MNHEY, CDR2 SMNVEV (reference sequence). V lost 6 bases and J lost 6, with 27 bases in between. The CDR3 has 18 residues. The CDR3 loop is CASSRTGQGLASLNEQFF. In DNA, the CDR3 is TGTGCCAGCAGCCGAACAGGACAGGGACTAGCTTCCCTCAATGAGCAGTTCTTC.

This rearrangement joins TRBV2 to TRBJ1-2; 8 positions agree with TRBD1. The germline gives CDR1 SNHLY, CDR2 FYNNEI. V dropped 3 bases and J dropped 3; count of bases not matched to a gene: 3. CDR3 length: 14 residues. The DNA of the CDR3 is TGTGCCAGCAGTGACGACAGGGGCTACTATGGCTACACCTTC. It encodes CASSDDRGYYGYTF.

The V gene is TRBV12-3 or TRBV12-4, the J gene TRBJ1-5, with unresolved D. V was shortened by 0 bases and J by 0 bases, with 0 bases between the two germline ends. There are 13 residues in the CDR3. As DNA, the CDR3 is TGTGCCAGCAGTTTAGCTAGCAATCAGCCCCAGCATTTT. It encodes CASSLASNQPQHF.